The T cell receptor (beta chain) under discussion was sequenced for a study of T cell responses to AZD1222 COVID-19 vaccine. Study-wide results and caveats: The donors showed a predominance of white British ancestry and of females, with possible underestimation of clonal diversity.

The CDR3 spans 16 residues. With 0 bases clipped from V and 5 bases from J, the junction kept 9 bases outside the gene matches. Germline V CDR1 and CDR2: SGDLS, YYNGEE. A word on this clone: Its matching antigen is unknown.

Profiling relied on immunoSEQ multiplex PCR, and the TCRdb table lists in-frame clones only, not all of them. The sample records over 120,000 clones, 90% to 95% being singletons. The input for sequencing was peripheral blood, taken 28 days after the second AZD1222 dose. The chain recombines TRBV9 with TRBJ2-7; TRBD1 agrees at 9 bases. The clonotype comes from an adult who received the AZD1222 COVID-19 vaccine. Here the CDR3 DNA reads TGTGCCAGCAGCGTAGGTCTTGACAGGGGGGGCCACGAGCAGTACTTC. It is translated as CASSVGLDRGGHEQYF.